These T cell receptor beta chains were read from a single sample in a study of type 1 regulatory T cells. For these TCRs, the target antigens are not known. MiXCR was run by TCRdb on the reads, yielding one entry per CDR3 protein. The sample has under 85,000 distinct CDR3 sequences; around 49% are singletons. The specimen was cultured non-Tr1 T cells, either the whole culture or a sorted T cell fraction (not recorded which). These TCRs come from a human donor in good health. Each CDR3 is given with its conserved first and last residue. The D gene is left open where the match is weak. Clone size is shown for a subset of rows, as once, few, many or a class of expanded clone.

>few|NA|TRBJ2-7|TRBV20-1
TGCAGTGCTCTACCCGCGGCAGGGGCCTACGAGCAGTACTTC
CSALPAAGAYEQYF
>few|NA|TRBJ2-6|TRBV5-6
TGTGCCAGCAGCTTGAGGGACGCTGGGGCCAACGTCCTGACTTTC
CASSLRDAGANVLTF
>NA|NA|TRBJ1-1|TRBV5-1
TGCGCCAGCAGCTTGGATGTCGGGGTGAACACTGAAGCTTTCTTT
CASSLDVGVNTEAFF
>NA|NA|TRBJ1-1|TRBV5-1
TGCGCCAGCAGCCAGCGTGACAAGATGAACACTGAAGCTTTCTTT
CASSQRDKMNTEAFF
>NA|NA|TRBJ2-1|TRBV28
TGTGCCAGCCGGGACGCAGTCCTAGGGGTGTTC
CASRDAVLGVF
>NA|TRBD2|TRBJ2-6|TRBV19
TGTGCCGGGGGGGGACCTGGGGCCAACGTCCTGACTTTC
CAGGGPGANVLTF
>NA|TRBD2|TRBJ2-3|TRBV20-1
TGCAGTGCTGGTCGACTAGCGGGGGGCCCTAAACGCACAGATACGCAGTATTTT
CSAGRLAGGPKRTDTQYF
>few|TRBD1|TRBJ2-6|TRBV28
TGTGCCAGCAGTTTGGGACAGGGGCCCAAGAGCTCTGGGGCCAACGTCCTGACTTTC
CASSLGQGPKSSGANVLTF
>few|NA|TRBJ2-5|TRBV7-2
TGTGCCAGCTCGGGGGCCGGGACCCAGTACTTC
CASSGAGTQYF
>NA|TRBD1|TRBJ2-3|TRBV2
TGTGCCAGCATCCGAGGGACAGGGGGTATCACAGATACGCAGTATTTT
CASIRGTGGITDTQYF
>NA|NA|TRBJ1-3|TRBV7-2
TGTGCCAGCAGCTTAGTCGGGACGGGTAACTCTGGAAACACCATATATTTT
CASSLVGTGNSGNTIYF
>NA|NA|TRBJ1-5|TRBV15
TGTGCCACCAGCAGAGGCCCTGACGGCGGGCCCCAGCATTTT
CATSRGPDGGPQHF
>few|NA|TRBJ1-5|TRBV5-6
TGTGCCAGCAGCTTTTTGAACCAGCCCCAGCATTTT
CASSFLNQPQHF
>few|TRBD1|TRBJ1-4|TRBV5-4
TGTGCCAGCAGCTCCCGGGACAGGGATGAAAAACTGTTTTTT
CASSSRDRDEKLFF
>few|TRBD2|TRBJ2-5|TRBV5-1
TGCGCCAGCAGCTTGGGACTAGCGGACCAAGAGACCCAGTACTTC
CASSLGLADQETQYF
>NA|NA|TRBJ1-3|TRBV7-6
TGTGCCAGCAGCATCTCGAACAGAAACACCATATATTTT
CASSISNRNTIYF
>NA|NA|TRBJ2-2|TRBV5-1
TGCGCCAGCAGCTTGGTTACGGCCGCGAACACCGGGGAGCTGTTTTTT
CASSLVTAANTGELFF
>NA|NA|TRBJ2-2|TRBV7-9
TGTGCCAGCAGCCTCAGGGATGGGGCCACCGGGGAGCTGTTTTTT
CASSLRDGATGELFF
>once|TRBD1|TRBJ1-6|TRBV5-1
TGCGCCAGCAGCTTCGGGACAGGGAATTCACCCCTCCACTTT
CASSFGTGNSPLHF
>NA|TRBD2|TRBJ2-7|TRBV7-2
TGTGCCAGTAGCCGGGGGGGGGCTTCAGGGGAGCAGTACTTC
CASSRGGASGEQYF
>NA|NA|TRBJ1-1|TRBV5-5
TGTGCCAGCAGCTTGGCTCTGGGGAAGAACACTGAAGCTTTCTTT
CASSLALGKNTEAFF
>NA|TRBD1|TRBJ1-6|TRBV27
TGTGCCAGCAGCGGACAGGGGGGAAATTCACCCCTCCACTTT
CASSGQGGNSPLHF
>NA|NA|TRBJ1-2|TRBV6-1
TGTGCCAGCAGTGAAGGTTGGGTTGAAGGCTACACCTTC
CASSEGWVEGYTF
>NA|NA|TRBJ1-5|TRBV6-1
TGTGCCAGCGTAACGGACTTCAATCAGCCCCAGCATTTT
CASVTDFNQPQHF
>few|TRBD1|TRBJ1-6|TRBV20-1
TGCAGTGCACGGGACAGCTATAATTCACCCCTCCACTTT
CSARDSYNSPLHF
>NA|TRBD1|TRBJ2-5|TRBV20-1
TGCAGTGCTAGACCGGCGGGACAGGGGAGGAGGGAGACCCAGTACTTC
CSARPAGQGRRETQYF
>NA|TRBD2|TRBJ2-1|TRBV6-6
TGTGCCAGCAGTTCTAGCGGGGGGGTGTACAATGAGCAGTTCTTC
CASSSSGGVYNEQFF
>NA|NA|TRBJ2-2|TRBV5-1
TGCGCCAGCAGCCCCGACCCCACAGGGATCACCGGGGAGCTGTTTTTT
CASSPDPTGITGELFF
>NA|TRBD1|TRBJ1-5|TRBV19
TGTGCCAGTAGAACGGGACAGAGAAATCAGCCCCAGCATTTT
CASRTGQRNQPQHF
>few|NA|TRBJ1-2|TRBV20-1
TGCAGTGCCCAGATGGGGCAGGGTCGGGGCTACACCTTC
CSAQMGQGRGYTF
>NA|NA|TRBJ2-5|TRBV5-5
TGTGCCAGCAGCTTAAGGGGGGCTCGTTCGGAGACCCAGTACTTC
CASSLRGARSETQYF
>NA|NA|TRBJ2-1|TRBV7-9
TGTGCCCTCGGCGATCGGGGTGAGCAGTTCTTC
CALGDRGEQFF
>NA|TRBD2|TRBJ2-7|TRBV5-1
TGCGCCAGCAGCTTGGAGGGACTAGCGGTCTACGAGCAGTACTTC
CASSLEGLAVYEQYF
>NA|NA|TRBJ2-7|TRBV18
TGTGCCAGCTCACCAGTTGCGACTGCCTACGAGCAGTACTTC
CASSPVATAYEQYF
>NA|NA|TRBJ2-5|TRBV20-1
TGCAGTGCTAGAGATCAGGCGGGGGCGAACCAAGAGACCCAGTACTTC
CSARDQAGANQETQYF
>few|TRBD1|TRBJ2-4|TRBV14
TGTGCCAGCAGCCAAGCAGGGACAGACATTCAGTACTTC
CASSQAGTDIQYF
>few|NA|TRBJ2-7|TRBV5-1
TGCGCCAGCAGCTTGGCGCAGCAATTCGACGAGCAGTACTTC
CASSLAQQFDEQYF
>NA|NA|TRBJ1-2|TRBV27
TGTGCCAGCAGTTTACGTGACAGTAAGGTTAACTATGGCTACACCTTC
CASSLRDSKVNYGYTF
>NA|TRBD2|TRBJ2-1|TRBV2
TGTGCCAGCAGCCGCCTAGCGGGGGACCCGTTCTTC
CASSRLAGDPFF
>few|TRBD1|TRBJ1-5|TRBV12-3/TRBV12-4
TGTGCCAGCAGTTTGGGACAGGGAGTGGTCGGTCAGCCCCAGCATTTT
CASSLGQGVVGQPQHF
>NA|NA|TRBJ1-2|TRBV19
TGTGCCAGTACCCCTAGGTCTCTATACAACTATGGCTACACCTTC
CASTPRSLYNYGYTF
>few|TRBD1|TRBJ2-4|TRBV20-1
TGCAGTGCTGGGCGATCGGACAGGGGGGAAGACATTCAGTACTTC
CSAGRSDRGEDIQYF
>NA|NA|TRBJ1-1|TRBV29-1
TGCAGCGTTAGATCTCTGGCAGCTGAAGCTTTCTTT
CSVRSLAAEAFF
>NA|TRBD2|TRBJ2-3|TRBV5-1
TGCGCCAGCAGCTTGGATCCTAGCGGGGTTTCGGGCACAGATACGCAGTATTTT
CASSLDPSGVSGTDTQYF
>NA|NA|TRBJ2-5|TRBV3-1
TGTGCCAGCAGCCAAGGGGTTGGTACCCAGTACTTC
CASSQGVGTQYF
>NA|TRBD2|TRBJ2-7|TRBV7-2
TGTGCCAGCAGCTCCTCCCTACGGGGGGGCTCCTACGAGCAGTACTTC
CASSSSLRGGSYEQYF
>NA|NA|TRBJ2-7|TRBV27
TGTGCCAGCAGCTTCACCGGGACCTCCGCCCACGAGCAGTACTTC
CASSFTGTSAHEQYF
>NA|NA|TRBJ1-4|TRBV6-6
TGTGCCAGCAGTTACTCAGGGAGGAGTGAAAAACTGTTTTTT
CASSYSGRSEKLFF